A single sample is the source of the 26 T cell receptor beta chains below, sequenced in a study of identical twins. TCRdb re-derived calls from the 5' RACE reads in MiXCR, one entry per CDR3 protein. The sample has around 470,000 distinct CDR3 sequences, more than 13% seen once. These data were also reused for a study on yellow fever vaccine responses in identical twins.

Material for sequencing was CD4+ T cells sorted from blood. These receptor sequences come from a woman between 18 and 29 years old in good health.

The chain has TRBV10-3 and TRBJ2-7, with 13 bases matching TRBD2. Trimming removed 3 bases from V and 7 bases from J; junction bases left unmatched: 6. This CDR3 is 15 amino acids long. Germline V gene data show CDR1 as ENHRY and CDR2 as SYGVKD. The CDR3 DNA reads TGTGCCATCAGTGAAGGACTAGCGGGGGTAGGAGAGCAGTACTTC. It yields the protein CAISEGLAGVGEQYF.

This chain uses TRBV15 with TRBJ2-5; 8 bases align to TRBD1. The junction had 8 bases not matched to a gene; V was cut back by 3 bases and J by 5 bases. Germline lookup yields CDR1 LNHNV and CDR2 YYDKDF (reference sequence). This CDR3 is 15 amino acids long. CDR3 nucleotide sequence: TGTGCCACCAGCAGGGACAGGGCCAGGATGGAGACCCAGTACTTC. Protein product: CATSRDRARMETQYF.

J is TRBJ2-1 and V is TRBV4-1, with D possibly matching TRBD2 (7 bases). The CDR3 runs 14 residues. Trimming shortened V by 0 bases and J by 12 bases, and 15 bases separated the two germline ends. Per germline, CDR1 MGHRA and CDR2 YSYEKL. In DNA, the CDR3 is TGCGCCAGCAGCCAAGATGGAGGGGGGGCTCGGCAGTTCTTC. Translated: CASSQDGGGARQFF.

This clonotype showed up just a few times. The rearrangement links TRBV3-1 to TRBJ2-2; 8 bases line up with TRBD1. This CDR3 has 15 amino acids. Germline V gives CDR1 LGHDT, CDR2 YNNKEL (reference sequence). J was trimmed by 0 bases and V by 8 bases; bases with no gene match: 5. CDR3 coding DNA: TGTGCCAGCGACGACAGGGGCGCGAACACCGGGGAGCTGTTTTTT. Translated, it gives CASDDRGANTGELFF.

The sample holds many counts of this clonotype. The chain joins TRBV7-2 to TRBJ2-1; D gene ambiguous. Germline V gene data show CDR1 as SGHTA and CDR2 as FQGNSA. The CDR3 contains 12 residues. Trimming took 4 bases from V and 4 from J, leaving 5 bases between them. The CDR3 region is CASSSVYNEQFF. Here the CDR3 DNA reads TGTGCCAGCAGCTCGGTATACAATGAGCAGTTCTTC.

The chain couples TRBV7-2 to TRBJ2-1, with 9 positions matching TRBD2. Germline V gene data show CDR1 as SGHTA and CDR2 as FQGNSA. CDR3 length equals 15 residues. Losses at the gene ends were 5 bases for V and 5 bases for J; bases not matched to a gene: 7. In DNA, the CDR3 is TGTGCCAGCAGCCGTTTGGTAGCGGGGGACAATGAGCAGTTCTTC. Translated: CASSRLVAGDNEQFF.

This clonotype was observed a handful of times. In DNA, the CDR3 is TGCGCCAGCAGCTTGAGTGAGCACGGGGAGCTGTTTTTT. As protein: CASSLSEHGELFF. The V and J genes are TRBV5-1 and TRBJ2-2; no reliable D call. This CDR3 is built from 13 residues. From germline, CDR1 is SGHRS and CDR2 YFSETQ. Trimming shortened V by 1 base and J by 7 bases, and 8 bases separated the two germline ends. Full variable domain (rest looked up from reference TRBV5-1 and TRBJ2-2): KAGVTQTPRYLIKTRGQQVTLSCSPISGHRSVSWYQQTPGQGLQFLFEYFSETQRNKGNFPGRFSGRQFSNSRSEMNVSTLELGDSALYLCASSLSEHGELFFGEGSRLTVL.

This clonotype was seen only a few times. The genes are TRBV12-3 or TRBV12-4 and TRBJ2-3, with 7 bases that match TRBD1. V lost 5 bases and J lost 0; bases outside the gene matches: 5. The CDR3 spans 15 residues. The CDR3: CASSRTGESTDTQYF. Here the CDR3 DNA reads TGTGCCAGCAGTCGTACAGGGGAAAGCACAGATACGCAGTATTTT.

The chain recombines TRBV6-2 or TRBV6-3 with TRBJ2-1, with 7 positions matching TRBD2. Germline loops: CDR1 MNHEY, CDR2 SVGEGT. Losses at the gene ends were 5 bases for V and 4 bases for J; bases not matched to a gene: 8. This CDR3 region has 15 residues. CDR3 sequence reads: CASSASSGRYNEQFF. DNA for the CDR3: TGTGCCAGCAGTGCGTCTAGCGGACGGTACAATGAGCAGTTCTTC.

The CDR3 is CATSDGNRDREYEQYF. DNA for the CDR3: TGTGCCACCAGTGATGGGAACCGGGACAGGGAGTACGAGCAGTACTTC. The V gene is TRBV24-1, the J gene TRBJ2-7; 9 nucleotides align to TRBD1. V was clipped by 3 bases and J by 4 bases; unmatched bases: 9. Germline CDR1 is KGHDR and CDR2 is SFDVKD. This CDR3 region has 16 residues.

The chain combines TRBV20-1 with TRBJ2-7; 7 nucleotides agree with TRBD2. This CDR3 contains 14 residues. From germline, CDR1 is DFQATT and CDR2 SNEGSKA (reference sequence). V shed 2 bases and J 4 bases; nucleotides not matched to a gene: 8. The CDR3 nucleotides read TGCAGTGCTAGATCCGCCTCGGGGGGATACGAGCAGTACTTC. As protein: CSARSASGGYEQYF.

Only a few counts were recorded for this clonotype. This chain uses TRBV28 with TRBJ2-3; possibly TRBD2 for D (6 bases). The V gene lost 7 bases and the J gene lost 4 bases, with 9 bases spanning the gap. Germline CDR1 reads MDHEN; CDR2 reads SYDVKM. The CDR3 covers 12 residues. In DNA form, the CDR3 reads TGTGCCAGCACTACGGGGGCAGATACGCAGTATTTT. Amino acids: CASTTGADTQYF.

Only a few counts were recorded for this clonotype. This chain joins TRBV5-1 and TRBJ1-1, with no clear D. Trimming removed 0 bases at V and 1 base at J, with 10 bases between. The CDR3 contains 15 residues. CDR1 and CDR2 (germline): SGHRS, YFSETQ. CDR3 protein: CASSLGVQKNTEAFF. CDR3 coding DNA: TGCGCCAGCAGCTTGGGGGTGCAGAAGAACACTGAAGCTTTCTTT.

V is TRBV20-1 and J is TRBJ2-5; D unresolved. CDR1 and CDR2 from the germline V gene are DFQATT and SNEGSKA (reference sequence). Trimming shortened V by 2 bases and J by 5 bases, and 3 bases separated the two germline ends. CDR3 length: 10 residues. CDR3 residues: CSARTETQYF. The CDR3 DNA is TGCAGTGCTAGAACGGAGACCCAGTACTTC.

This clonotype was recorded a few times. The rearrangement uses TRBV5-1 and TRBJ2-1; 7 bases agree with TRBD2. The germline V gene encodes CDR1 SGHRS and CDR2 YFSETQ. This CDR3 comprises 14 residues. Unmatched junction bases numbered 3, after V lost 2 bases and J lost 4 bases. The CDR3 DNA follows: TGCGCCAGCAGCTTCGGGGACTATTACAATGAGCAGTTCTTC. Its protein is CASSFGDYYNEQFF.

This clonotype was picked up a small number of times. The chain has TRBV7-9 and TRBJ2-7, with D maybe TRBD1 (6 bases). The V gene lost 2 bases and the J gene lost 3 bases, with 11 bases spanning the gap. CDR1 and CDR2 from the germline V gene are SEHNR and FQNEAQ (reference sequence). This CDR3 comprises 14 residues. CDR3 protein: CASSLSKGGYEQYF. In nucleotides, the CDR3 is TGTGCCAGCAGCTTAAGCAAAGGGGGCTACGAGCAGTACTTC.

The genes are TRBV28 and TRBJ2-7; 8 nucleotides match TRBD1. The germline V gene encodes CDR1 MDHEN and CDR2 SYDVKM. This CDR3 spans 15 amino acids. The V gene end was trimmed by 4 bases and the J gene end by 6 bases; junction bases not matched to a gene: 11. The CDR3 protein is CASSSTGGIGSEQYF. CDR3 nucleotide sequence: TGTGCCAGCAGTTCCACAGGGGGTATAGGCTCCGAGCAGTACTTC. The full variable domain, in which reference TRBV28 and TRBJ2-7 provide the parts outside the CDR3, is DVKVTQSSRYLVKRTGEKVFLECVQDMDHENMFWYRQDPGLGLRLIYFSYDVKMKEKGDIPEGYSVSREKKERFSLILESASTNQTSMYLCASSSTGGIGSEQYFGPGTRLTVT.

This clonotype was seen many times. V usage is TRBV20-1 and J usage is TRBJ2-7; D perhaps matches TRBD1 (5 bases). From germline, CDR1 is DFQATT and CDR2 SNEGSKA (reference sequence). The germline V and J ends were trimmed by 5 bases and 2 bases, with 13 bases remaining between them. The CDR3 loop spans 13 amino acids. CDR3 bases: TGCAGTGCTGGCCGACAGTCTGCCTACGAGCAGTACTTC. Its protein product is CSAGRQSAYEQYF.

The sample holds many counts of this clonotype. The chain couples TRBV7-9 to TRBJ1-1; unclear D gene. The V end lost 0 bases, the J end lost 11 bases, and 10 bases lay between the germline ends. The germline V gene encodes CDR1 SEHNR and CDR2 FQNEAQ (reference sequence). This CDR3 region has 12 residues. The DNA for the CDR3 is TGTGCCAGCAGCTTAGCCCTCTTTGAGGCTTTCTTT. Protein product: CASSLALFEAFF.

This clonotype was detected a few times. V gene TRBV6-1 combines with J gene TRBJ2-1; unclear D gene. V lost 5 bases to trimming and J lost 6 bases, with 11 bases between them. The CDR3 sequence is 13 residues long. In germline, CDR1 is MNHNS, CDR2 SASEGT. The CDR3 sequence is CASSTPTPNEQFF. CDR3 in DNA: TGTGCCAGCAGTACCCCTACACCCAATGAGCAGTTCTTC.

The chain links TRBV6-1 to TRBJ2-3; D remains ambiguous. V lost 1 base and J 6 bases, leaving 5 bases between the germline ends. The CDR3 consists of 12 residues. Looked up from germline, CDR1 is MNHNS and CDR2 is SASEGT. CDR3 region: CASSEGWDTQYF. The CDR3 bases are TGTGCCAGCAGTGAAGGGTGGGATACGCAGTATTTT.

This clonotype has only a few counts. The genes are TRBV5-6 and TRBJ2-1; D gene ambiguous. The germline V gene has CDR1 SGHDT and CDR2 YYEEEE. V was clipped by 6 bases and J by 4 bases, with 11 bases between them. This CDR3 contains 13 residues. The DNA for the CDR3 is TGTGCCAGCACCTTACGTAGTTACAATGAGCAGTTCTTC. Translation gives CASTLRSYNEQFF.

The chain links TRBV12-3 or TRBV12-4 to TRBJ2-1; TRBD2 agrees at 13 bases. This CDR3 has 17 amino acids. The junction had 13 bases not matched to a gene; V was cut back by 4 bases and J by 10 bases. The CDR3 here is CASSSRLAGGRGVEQFF. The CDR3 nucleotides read TGTGCCAGCAGTTCCAGACTAGCGGGGGGCCGGGGCGTGGAGCAGTTCTTC.

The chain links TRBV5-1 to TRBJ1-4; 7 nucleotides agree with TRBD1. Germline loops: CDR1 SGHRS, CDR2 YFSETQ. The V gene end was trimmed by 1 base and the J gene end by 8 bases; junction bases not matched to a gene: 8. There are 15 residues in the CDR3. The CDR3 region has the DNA TGCGCCAGCAGCTTGACCGGGACAGCGGGGGAAAAACTGTTTTTT. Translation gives CASSLTGTAGEKLFF.

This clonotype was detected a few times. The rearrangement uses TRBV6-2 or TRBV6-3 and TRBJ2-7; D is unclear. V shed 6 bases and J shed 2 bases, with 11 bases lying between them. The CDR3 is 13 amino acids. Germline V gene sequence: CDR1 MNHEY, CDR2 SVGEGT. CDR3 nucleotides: TGTGCCAGCAGCTCTTCGGAGACCTACGAGCAGTACTTC. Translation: CASSSSETYEQYF.

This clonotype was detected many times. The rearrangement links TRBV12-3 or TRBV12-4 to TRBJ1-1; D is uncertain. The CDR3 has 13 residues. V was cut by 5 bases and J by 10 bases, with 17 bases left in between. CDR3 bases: TGTGCCAGCAGTCTGGGCCCAGCTCGTCTAGCTTTCTTT. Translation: CASSLGPARLAFF.